The 20 T cell receptor beta chains in this list originate from one sample, sequenced in a study of shared clonotypes between healthy human individuals. Naive CD8 cells lacked CD45RO and underwent positive selection for CCR7, leaving out terminally differentiated effector memory CD45RA+ cells. Sequencing was performed with immunoSEQ multiplex PCR; in TCRdb, only in-frame clones are kept and a portion is missing. This sample has 2 million to 2.5 million clones, with about 95% found just once. The source material was naive CD8+ T cells sorted from blood. Receptors originate from a man aged 18 to 29 in good health.

The count of this clone is one. The V gene is TRBV9, the J gene TRBJ2-2; D gene ambiguous. The ends were cut back, 0 bases at V and 0 bases at J, with 9 bases in the middle. This CDR3 comprises 16 residues. The germline CDR1 and CDR2 sequences are SGDLS and YYNGEE. The CDR3 DNA sequence: TGTGCCAGCAGCGTAGTTGTGGTAGCGAACACCGGGGAGCTGTTTTTT. Its protein is CASSVVVVANTGELFF.

The rearrangement links TRBV6-5 to TRBJ2-7; the D gene could be TRBD1 or TRBD2 (6 bases each). Trimming left V 7 bases short and J 7 bases short, with 20 bases between. The CDR3 has 14 amino acids. The V gene's germline CDR1 is MNHEY and CDR2 SVGAGI. The CDR3 is CASNPGAAAGEQYF. CDR3 in DNA: TGTGCCAGCAACCCAGGGGCCGCGGCGGGGGAGCAGTACTTC.

The V gene is TRBV4-1, the J gene TRBJ2-4, with D hard to call. Germline-derived CDR1 and CDR2 are MGHRA and YSYEKL. V lost 1 base and J 5 bases, leaving 6 bases between the germline ends. CDR3 length: 13 amino acids. Here the CDR3 DNA reads TGCGCCAGCAGCCAAGTCAGCGAAAACATTCAGTACTTC. Translation gives CASSQVSENIQYF.

This rearrangement joins TRBV7-8 to TRBJ2-7, with 9 bases aligning to TRBD2. The ends lost 2 bases at V and 3 bases at J; junction bases unmatched: 5. Germline V gives CDR1 SGHVS, CDR2 FQNEAQ. This CDR3 region has 15 residues. The chain's CDR3 is CASSLTSGWNYEQYF. The CDR3 bases are TGTGCCAGCAGCTTAACTAGCGGGTGGAACTACGAGCAGTACTTC.

The chain is built from TRBV4-1 and TRBJ2-7; no definite D call. V shed 5 bases and J shed 3 bases, with 11 bases lying between them. The germline gives CDR1 MGHRA, CDR2 YSYEKL. CDR3 length equals 13 residues. CDR3 sequence reads: CASSYGNRYEQYF. CDR3 nucleotides: TGCGCCAGCAGCTACGGTAACCGCTACGAGCAGTACTTC.

Turning to this clone: In the same sample, other DNA sequences code for this CDR3. The genes are TRBV11-2 and TRBJ2-7, with D perhaps matching TRBD1 (6 bases). Trimming stripped 5 bases from V and 2 bases from J, with 13 bases between. Germline V gene sequence: CDR1 SGHAT, CDR2 FQNNGV. The CDR3 runs to 14 residues. CDR3 nucleotide sequence: TGTGCCAGCAGCCTGGGGACACCTGCCTACGAGCAGTACTTC. This codes for CASSLGTPAYEQYF.

This sequence joins TRBV27 and TRBJ2-3; D gene unclear. Trimming cost V 5 bases and J 2 bases, with 14 bases left between them. Germline CDR1 is MNHEY and CDR2 is SMNVEV (reference sequence). The CDR3 totals 15 residues. The CDR3 coding sequence is TGTGCCAGCAGTCCGCTCGAAGGGTTCACAGATACGCAGTATTTT. Translation gives CASSPLEGFTDTQYF.

The rearrangement joins TRBV5-1 to TRBJ1-2; 7 bases align to TRBD1. The CDR3 has 15 residues. The V gene end was trimmed by 3 bases and the J gene end by 7 bases; junction bases not matched to a gene: 12. CDR1 and CDR2 (germline): SGHRS, YFSETQ. CDR3: CASSSEGTVDFGYTF. The CDR3 DNA is TGCGCCAGCAGCTCGGAAGGGACAGTCGATTTTGGCTACACCTTC.

This chain connects TRBV7-9 to TRBJ2-7; 7 nucleotides align to TRBD1. Germline CDR1 reads SEHNR; CDR2 reads FQNEAQ (reference sequence). After removal of 2 bases from V and 3 bases from J, the junction contained 13 bases not matched to a gene. The CDR3 spans 17 residues. As DNA, the CDR3 is TGTGCCAGCAGCTTACCCCCTTACAGGGGTCAAGTCTACGAGCAGTACTTC. Translating it yields CASSLPPYRGQVYEQYF.

The chain's CDR3 is CASSDSQEQGTTGELFF. The CDR3 nucleotides read TGTGCCAGCAGCGACAGCCAGGAACAGGGGACCACCGGGGAGCTGTTTTTT. The chain recombines TRBV9 with TRBJ2-2, with 7 bases identical to TRBD1. The junction had 12 bases not matched to a gene; V was cut back by 3 bases and J by 4 bases. The CDR3 runs 17 residues. The germline CDR1 and CDR2 sequences are SGDLS and YYNGEE.

This rearrangement joins TRBV2 to TRBJ2-3, with 8 bases identical to TRBD1. Germline V gene sequence: CDR1 SNHLY, CDR2 FYNNEI. This CDR3 spans 18 amino acids. J was trimmed by 5 bases and V by 0 bases; bases with no gene match: 13. CDR3 sequence (DNA): TGTGCCAGCAGTGAAGCGTGGATGGGCAGGGGGCCCGTAGATACGCAGTATTTT. It translates to CASSEAWMGRGPVDTQYF.

The sample holds one count of this clone. V and J are TRBV18 and TRBJ2-2; 9 bases fit TRBD1. V dropped 2 bases and J dropped 4; count of bases not matched to a gene: 5. The germline V gene has CDR1 KGHSH and CDR2 LQKENI. The CDR3 runs to 16 residues. As DNA, the CDR3 is TGTGCCAGCTCACCATGGGGACAGGGCCCCACCGGGGAGCTGTTTTTT. This encodes CASSPWGQGPTGELFF.

The genes are TRBV28 and TRBJ2-2; D gene uncertain. The CDR3 contains 14 residues. Trimming removed 3 bases at V and 2 bases at J, with 7 bases between. Germline CDR1 and CDR2: MDHEN and SYDVKM. In nucleotides, the CDR3 is TGTGCCAGCAGTTTCCTCCCTAACACCGGGGAGCTGTTTTTT. This codes for CASSFLPNTGELFF.

The chain employs TRBV6-7 and TRBJ2-5; D is possibly TRBD1 or TRBD2 (5 bases each). TRBV6-7 is given ORF status, its function remaining uncertain. V shed 0 bases and J shed 5 bases, with 19 bases lying between them. This CDR3 contains 17 residues. DNA of the CDR3: TGTGCCAGCAGTTACTCGATAGGGGACCGCCGGTGGGAGACCCAGTACTTC. It codes for CASSYSIGDRRWETQYF.

The rearrangement links TRBV6-6 to TRBJ2-5; tentatively, D is TRBD2 (5 bases). This CDR3 has 14 residues. From germline, CDR1 is MNHNY and CDR2 SVGAGI (reference sequence). Trimming left V 0 bases short and J 5 bases short, with 10 bases between. The CDR3 protein is CASSYSGVLETQYF. The CDR3 DNA sequence: TGTGCCAGCAGTTACTCCGGGGTCTTGGAGACCCAGTACTTC.

On this clone: The same CDR3 can be traced to other DNA sequences in this sample. The V and J genes are TRBV13 and TRBJ2-3; D not certain. The CDR3 is made up of 15 amino acids. With 0 bases removed from V and 0 bases from J, the gap between germline ends came to 7 bases. From germline, CDR1 is PRHDT and CDR2 FYEKMQ (reference sequence). CDR3 region: CASSLGPGSTDTQYF. DNA for the CDR3: TGTGCCAGCAGCTTAGGGCCAGGTAGCACAGATACGCAGTATTTT.

The genes are TRBV2 and TRBJ2-7; TRBD1 might be the D (5 bases). The V end was cut by 6 bases, the J end by 1 base, with 16 bases between. The CDR3 runs to 15 residues. Germline assignment: CDR1 SNHLY and CDR2 FYNNEI. In nucleotides, the CDR3 is TGTGCCAGCAGCCCCCCAGGGTTGAGGTCCTACGAGCAGTACTTC. Amino acids: CASSPPGLRSYEQYF.

This chain connects TRBV28 to TRBJ1-5, with 10 bases that match TRBD1. The CDR3 contains 14 residues. Germline loops: CDR1 MDHEN, CDR2 SYDVKM. The V gene end was trimmed by 5 bases and the J gene end by 8 bases; junction bases not matched to a gene: 6. In DNA, the CDR3 is TGTGCCAGCAGTCCAAGACAGGGGGCAAAGCCCCAGCATTTT. This encodes CASSPRQGAKPQHF.

Concerning this clone: At the DNA level, this CDR3 is encoded by other sequences in the same sample as well. The chain joins TRBV6-5 to TRBJ2-1; perhaps TRBD2 as D (6 bases). Germline CDR1 reads MNHEY; CDR2 reads SVGAGI. The CDR3 sequence is 15 residues long. The V end was cut by 2 bases, the J end by 0 bases, with 8 bases between. The CDR3 sequence: CASSYVGSSYNEQFF. The CDR3 coding sequence is TGTGCCAGCAGTTACGTCGGGAGCTCCTACAATGAGCAGTTCTTC.

This clone was detected only once. The chain combines TRBV10-2 with TRBJ2-7; weak D call: TRBD2 (6 bases). Germline V gives CDR1 WSHSY, CDR2 SAAADI. Trimming cost V 3 bases and J 5 bases, with 20 bases left between them. The CDR3 consists of 16 residues. This chain's CDR3 is CASSEPVAGFYDEQYF. As DNA, the CDR3 is TGCGCCAGCAGTGAACCGGTTGCGGGGTTCTATGACGAGCAGTACTTC.